This T cell receptor (beta chain) was recovered during a study of OX40 agonist ivuxolimab in advanced cancers. Overall study: Dose-escalation cases comprised hepatocellular carcinoma, melanoma, renal cell or head and neck cancer.

Study-wide findings and caveats: Low levels of normalized T-cell clonal expansion also appeared in some nonresponders. Mean expanded clone counts were higher in CD8+ than CD4+ T cells.

Repertoires were generated with immunoSEQ multiplex PCR, while TCRdb's copy carries only in-frame clones and drops some. The sample records approximately 91,000 clones, 87% being singletons. Blood specimens came from baseline, cycle 4 day 1, and cycle 7 day 1. The V gene's germline CDR1 is SSHAT and CDR2 FNYEAQ (reference sequence). V dropped 1 base and J dropped 3 bases, with 11 bases sitting between them. The CDR3 is 15 residues long. On this clone: Its antigen is not known.

The clonotype comes from an adult with an advanced solid tumor such as melanoma, head and neck, liver or kidney cancer. The source was CD4+ or CD8+ T cells sorted from blood, collected in a trial of the OX40 agonist ivuxolimab. This rearrangement joins TRBV7-7 to TRBJ2-3; either TRBD1 or TRBD2 may supply D (7 bases each). The CDR3 is CASSLGQGGTDTQYF. In nucleotides, the CDR3 is TGTGCCAGCAGCTTAGGACAGGGAGGGACAGATACGCAGTATTTT.